A single sample is the source of the 8 T cell receptor beta chains below, sequenced in a study of blood T cell repertoires in COVID-19. Assay: immunoSEQ multiplex PCR; the TCRdb copy retains only in-frame clones and omits some. The sample holds under 350,000 clones; around nine tenths are singletons and the top ten take 1.3%. The specimen was peripheral blood. These receptors were taken from a man between 70 and 80 years old with acute or convalescent COVID-19.

The rearrangement joins TRBV7-2 to TRBJ1-6, with unresolved D. Germline V gene lookup returns CDR1 SGHTA and CDR2 FQGNSA. V lost 5 bases and J lost 8, with 10 bases in between. The CDR3 length is 13 residues. The CDR3: CASSPRSDSPLHF. The CDR3 DNA reads as TGTGCCAGCAGCCCGCGATCGGATTCACCCCTCCACTTT.

The gene calls are TRBV4-2 and TRBJ1-2; tentatively, D is TRBD1 (6 bases). Germline V CDR1 and CDR2: LGHNA, YNFKEQ. The CDR3 length is 14 residues. The V end was cut by 7 bases, the J end by 6 bases, with 18 bases between. The CDR3 protein is CASTPERDNHGYTF. DNA of the CDR3: TGTGCCAGCACCCCCGAGCGGGACAACCATGGCTACACCTTC.

The rearrangement links TRBV28 to TRBJ2-7, with D perhaps TRBD2 (7 bases). CDR3 length equals 14 residues. Germline V gene sequence: CDR1 MDHEN, CDR2 SYDVKM. The V end lost 5 bases, the J end lost 3 bases, and 14 bases lay between the germline ends. The CDR3 nucleotides read TGTGCCAGCAGTCCCCCGGGGGGCGGCTACGAGCAGTACTTC. Protein: CASSPPGGGYEQYF.

The rearrangement uses TRBV7-9 and TRBJ1-3; D may be TRBD1 (5 bases). Per germline, CDR1 SEHNR and CDR2 FQNEAQ (reference sequence). V was cut by 5 bases and J by 9 bases, with 8 bases left in between. This CDR3 is built from 11 residues. The CDR3 here is CASSPGVTIYF. In nucleotides, the CDR3 is TGTGCCAGCAGCCCGGGGGTCACCATATATTTT.

This clone showed up just a few times. The chain couples TRBV4-2 to TRBJ2-2; 8 bases map to TRBD1. This CDR3 comprises 17 residues. J was trimmed by 4 bases and V by 0 bases; bases with no gene match: 7. The germline gives CDR1 LGHNA, CDR2 YNFKEQ. The CDR3 sequence: CASSQDWARGPTGELFF. For the CDR3, the DNA is TGTGCCAGCAGCCAAGATTGGGCCAGGGGGCCCACCGGGGAGCTGTTTTTT.

The V and J genes are TRBV6-5 and TRBJ2-1; 9 bases align to TRBD2. The length of the CDR3 is 13 residues. Per the germline V gene, CDR1 is MNHEY and CDR2 is SVGAGI. Losses at the gene ends were 8 bases for V and 5 bases for J; bases not matched to a gene: 4. The CDR3 coding sequence is TGTGCCAGCCACCTAGCGGGAAACAATGAGCAGTTCTTC. It is translated as CASHLAGNNEQFF.

V is TRBV28 and J is TRBJ1-1; D is undetermined. The germline V gene encodes CDR1 MDHEN and CDR2 SYDVKM. Trimming took 8 bases from V and 1 from J, leaving 11 bases between them. The CDR3 spans 13 residues. CDR3 region: CASHHPGNTEAFF. The CDR3 nucleotides are TGTGCCAGCCATCATCCAGGGAACACTGAAGCTTTCTTT.

This clone was seen once. The V call is TRBV30, the J call TRBJ2-1; D may be TRBD1 (6 bases). The ends were cut back, 4 bases at V and 1 base at J, with 20 bases in the middle. Germline lookup yields CDR1 GTSNPN and CDR2 SVGIG (reference sequence). The CDR3 runs 17 residues. The CDR3 spells CAWTPQQGLLSYNEQFF. Written as DNA, the CDR3 is TGTGCCTGGACCCCCCAACAGGGATTGCTGTCCTACAATGAGCAGTTCTTC.